This entry features one TCR beta chain sequence. Its antigen remains unknown. The V and J ends lost 3 bases and 7 bases, in that order; junction bases with no gene match: 6. The CDR3 contains 14 residues. Germline V gene data show CDR1 as SGHRS and CDR2 as YFSETQ. The data were obtained in a study of Ad26.COV2.S vaccination and SARS-CoV-2 variants. The study's findings and limits: Breadth of non-spike TCRs did not differ between vaccinees and placebo recipients.

Treatment meaning: roughly 20 received Ad26.COV2.S at low or high dose, single or two shots; about 5 received placebo; per-sample allocation not given. Each sample was drawn 63 days after the first injection (of vaccine or placebo). Participants' vaccine, an Ad26 vector, delivered Wuhan-strain SARS-CoV-2 spike. Profiled with immunoSEQ multiplex PCR; TCRdb holds only in-frame clones, not every one. This sample has fewer than 400,000 clones, with around 91% found just once. The starting material was peripheral blood, obtained in a trial of Ad26.COV2.S vaccine versus placebo. The chain couples TRBV5-1 to TRBJ1-2; 10 nucleotides match TRBD1. The source is a person aged 18-60 years who received the Ad26.COV2.S COVID-19 vaccine or a placebo. The CDR3 sequence is CASSSLDRGSGYTF. The CDR3 DNA sequence: TGCGCCAGCAGCTCCCTGGACAGGGGGAGTGGCTACACCTTC.